This TCR beta chain comes out of a study of cytomegalovirus exposure and HLA in healthy donors. The CDR3 is 15 residues long. Germline-derived CDR1 and CDR2 are SGHAT and FQNNGV. V lost 3 bases and J lost 0, with 11 bases in between. PCR primers comprised 60 Vbeta and 13 Jbeta primers. Here immunoSEQ multiplex PCR was the method, and the copy in TCRdb shows in-frame clones only, minus some. Of 150,000 to 200,000 clones listed, roughly 80% are singletons. Sequencing was carried out using PBMCs. This sequence was found in a man aged 30 to 45 in good health and CMV-seropositive. V is TRBV11-2 and J is TRBJ1-1; D remains ambiguous. The CDR3 region has the DNA TGTGCCAGCAGCTTGGATGGACTCATGAACACTGAAGCTTTCTTT. This codes for CASSLDGLMNTEAFF.